At least ten counts were recorded for the clone carrying this TCR beta chain. The repertoire was sequenced with immunoSEQ multiplex PCR; TCRdb's copy has only in-frame clones and lacks some. The sample lists more than 5,000 clones, roughly a quarter occurring once. From germline, CDR1 is SGHNT and CDR2 YENEEA. The CDR3 totals 17 residues. After removal of 5 bases from V and 2 bases from J, the junction contained 12 bases not matched to a gene. This sample stems from a study of sequential checkpoint blockade in melanoma. This sample's treatment: randomized to nivolumab then ipilimumab (arm A) or the reverse (arm B).

This chain uses TRBV11-3 with TRBJ2-3, with 8 bases matching TRBD1. The material sequenced was tumor tissue (inferred from file names), taken from a patient given nivolumab and ipilimumab in sequence. The source is a human donor with melanoma. Written as DNA, the CDR3 is TGTGCCAGCAGCAAGACTCGTGGGACAGGAAACACAGATACGCAGTATTTT. Translating it yields CASSKTRGTGNTDTQYF.